This T cell receptor beta chain was retrieved from a study of identifying expanded T cells in peripheral blood. Germline V gene lookup returns CDR1 LNHNV and CDR2 YYDKDF (reference sequence). The length of the CDR3 is 16 residues. V was shortened by 0 bases and J by 4 bases, with 15 bases between the two germline ends. Study-wide points: Over two and four weeks, about 15 and 18 clones changed, versus approximately 1.1 between replicates. Across healthy donors, higher total template counts meant significantly greater approximately two-week count variance.

Healthy donors had no documented immune events, such as infections, while sampled. Comments on this clone: Its antigen is unidentified.

Clones were sequenced by immunoSEQ multiplex PCR, and TCRdb holds only the in-frame ones, with some missing. This table has 81,000 or so clones, 65% to 85% appearing once. This receptor was identified in a person aged 18-70 years in good health. The V call is TRBV15, the J call TRBJ1-2, with D tentatively TRBD1 (5 bases). Sequenced sample: blood. The CDR3 loop is CATSRDGTADGYGYTF. In DNA, the CDR3 is TGTGCCACCAGCAGAGACGGGACCGCCGATGGCTATGGCTACACCTTC.